This T cell receptor (beta chain) appears in the sequencing data of a study of neoadjuvant anti-PD-1 for oral cavity cancer. As concerns this clone: No antigen is known for it.

PBMCs were not maintained or expanded in culture before analysis. Study findings and constraints: After neoadjuvant nivolumab, PBMC T cell clonality was significantly higher in non-responders than responders.

The protocol was immunoSEQ multiplex PCR, while the TCRdb copy is restricted to in-frame clones and leaves out a portion. The data contain under 15,000 clones, around 66% of them seen just once; the ten biggest clones take up over 2%. The sequence was collected from a person between 40 and 80 years old with oral cavity squamous cell carcinoma. The sequenced sample was PBMCs, obtained before nivolumab (anti-PD-1) treatment.

CDR3 in DNA: TGTGCCAGCAGTTTAGTCGGGGGGAATGAAAAACTGTTTTTT. Translated: CASSLVGGNEKLFF. V gene TRBV28 combines with J gene TRBJ1-4, with D possibly TRBD1 on 5 matching bases. Trimming stripped 2 bases from V and 5 bases from J, with 9 bases between. CDR3 length equals 14 residues. Germline V lookup: CDR1 MDHEN, CDR2 SYDVKM.